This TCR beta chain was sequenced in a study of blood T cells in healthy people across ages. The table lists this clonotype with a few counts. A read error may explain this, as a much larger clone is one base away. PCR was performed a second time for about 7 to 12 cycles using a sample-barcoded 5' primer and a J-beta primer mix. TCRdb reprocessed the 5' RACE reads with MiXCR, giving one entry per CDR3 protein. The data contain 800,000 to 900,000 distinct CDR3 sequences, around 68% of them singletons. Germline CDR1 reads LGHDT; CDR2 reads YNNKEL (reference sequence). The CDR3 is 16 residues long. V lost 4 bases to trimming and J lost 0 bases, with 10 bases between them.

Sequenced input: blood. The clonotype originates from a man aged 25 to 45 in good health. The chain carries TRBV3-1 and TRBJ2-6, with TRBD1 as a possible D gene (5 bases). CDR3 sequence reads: CASSPTQVSGANVLTF. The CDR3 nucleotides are TGTGCCAGCAGCCCCACACAGGTCTCTGGGGCCAACGTCCTGACTTTC.